This T cell receptor beta chain stems from a study of cytomegalovirus exposure and HLA in healthy donors. Trimming left V 7 bases short and J 0 bases short, with 10 bases between. The CDR3 spans 14 residues. CDR1 MNHNS and CDR2 SASEGT come from the germline V gene. The primer mix had 60 Vbeta and 13 Jbeta primers. Repertoires were generated with immunoSEQ multiplex PCR, while TCRdb's copy carries only in-frame clones and drops some. Of about 170,000 clones in the sample, 80% were seen once. The sequencing input was PBMCs. The clonotype comes from a male donor in good health and CMV-seronegative. J is TRBJ1-5 and V is TRBV6-1; no reliable D call. The chain's CDR3 is CASNSFYSNQPQHF. The DNA of the CDR3 is TGTGCCAGCAACTCTTTCTATAGCAATCAGCCCCAGCATTTT.